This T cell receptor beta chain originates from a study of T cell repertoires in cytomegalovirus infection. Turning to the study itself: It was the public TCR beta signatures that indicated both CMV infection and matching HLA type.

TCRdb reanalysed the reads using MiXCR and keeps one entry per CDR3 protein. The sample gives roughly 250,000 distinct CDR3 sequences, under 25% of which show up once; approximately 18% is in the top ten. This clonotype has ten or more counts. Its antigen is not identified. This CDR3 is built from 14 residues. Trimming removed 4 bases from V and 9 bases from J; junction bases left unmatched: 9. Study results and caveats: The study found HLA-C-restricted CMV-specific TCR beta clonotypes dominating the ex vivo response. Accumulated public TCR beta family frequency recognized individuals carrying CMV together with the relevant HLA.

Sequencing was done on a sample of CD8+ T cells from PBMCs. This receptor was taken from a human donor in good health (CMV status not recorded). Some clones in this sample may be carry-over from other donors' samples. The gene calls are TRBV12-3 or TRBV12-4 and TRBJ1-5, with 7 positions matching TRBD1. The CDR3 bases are TGTGCCAGCAGTTATACGGGGACAGCTGGGCCCCAGCATTTT. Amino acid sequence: CASSYTGTAGPQHF.